This record concerns one T cell receptor (beta chain) sequence. These data come from a study of blood T cell repertoires in COVID-19. Overall study: Acute-phase and convalescent COVID-19 samples originated in the United States, Italy and Spain.

Assay used: immunoSEQ multiplex PCR; TCRdb lists only in-frame clones, some missing. The sample has 350,000 to 450,000 clones; roughly 85% are singletons. Trimming removed 2 bases from V and 5 bases from J; junction bases left unmatched: 5. The V gene's germline CDR1 is SNHLY and CDR2 FYNNEI. The CDR3 runs 16 residues. The chain links TRBV2 to TRBJ2-2, with TRBD1 matching over 10 bases. The sample was peripheral blood. This receptor was obtained from a woman aged 18-29 years with acute or convalescent COVID-19. The CDR3 loop reads CASSESRTGGTGELFF. In DNA, the CDR3 is TGTGCCAGCAGTGAATCCCGGACAGGGGGGACCGGGGAGCTGTTTTTT.